One TCR beta chain is described in this entry. Profiled with immunoSEQ multiplex PCR; TCRdb holds only in-frame clones, not every one. Among approximately 96,000 clones listed, 90% to 95% were seen once. The data stem from a study of blood T cell repertoires in COVID-19. The V gene end was trimmed by 2 bases and the J gene end by 7 bases; junction bases not matched to a gene: 7. Germline loops: CDR1 SNHLY, CDR2 FYNNEI. This CDR3 has 15 residues. The sample was peripheral blood. The rearrangement uses TRBV2 and TRBJ1-2, with 10 bases aligning to TRBD1. The TCR comes from a man in his fifties or sixties with acute or convalescent COVID-19. The CDR3 DNA reads as TGTGCCAGCAGTGAATTGGACAGGGGGTTTGGTGGCTACACCTTC. Translated, it gives CASSELDRGFGGYTF.